This T cell receptor beta chain stems from a study of CXCR3-negative and CXCR3-positive naive CD8 T cells. Study observations and caveats: Comparably high diversity marked both naive subsets, whereas memory CD8+ cells had much lower diversity. Compared with CXCR3-negative naive cells, CXCR3-positive naive cells showed more hydrophobic TRB CDR3s. Comparison of naive CXCR3-negative and CXCR3-positive cells revealed similar TRBV-TRBJ usage, while memory cells differed.

Per CD8+ T cell subset, triplicate sorts of 250,000 to 300,000 cells each were done. UMI labels and 5' RACE were used to prepare the TRB cDNA libraries. TCRdb reanalyzed the 5' RACE reads and collapses them to one entry per CDR3 protein, without DNA. The sample features approximately 100,000 distinct CDR3 sequences, with about 1.5% in its top ten. CDR1 and CDR2 (germline): SGHRS, YFSETQ. This CDR3 is 17 amino acids long. As for this clonotype: Its cognate antigen is unknown.

This TCR derives from a human donor in good health. Some clones in this sample may be carry-over from other donors' samples. The chain is built from TRBV5-1 and TRBJ2-5; TCRdb returns TRBD1, unconfirmable since there is no DNA. The sample comprised naive CXCR3- CD8+ T cells from blood. Subset of the sample: CD45RO-CCR7+CD27+CD95- naive CD8+ T cells lacking CXCR3 (TNR3-). The chain's CDR3 is CASSLYGASSSQETQYF. The whole variable domain, filled in from reference TRBV5-1 and TRBJ2-5, reads KAGVTQTPRYLIKTRGQQVTLSCSPISGHRSVSWYQQTPGQGLQFLFEYFSETQRNKGNFPGRFSGRQFSNSRSEMNVSTLELGDSALYLCASSLYGASSSQETQYFGPGTRLLVL.